This TCR beta chain was obtained from a study of OX40 agonist ivuxolimab in advanced cancers. Turning to the study itself: Patients' therapy was ivuxolimab, an antibody that acts as an agonist of OX40 (CD134). Previous treatment with anti-PD-1, anti-PD-L1 or anti-CTLA-4 therapy was allowed; 40% had received some. Study-level points and caveats: At doses 0.1 to 3.0 mg/kg, CD4+ and CD8+ clones expanded.

Data came from immunoSEQ multiplex PCR; TCRdb stores just in-frame clones and leaves some out. The sample has 55,000 to 65,000 clones; approximately 84% are singletons. Per the germline V gene, CDR1 is MDHEN and CDR2 is SYDVKM. This CDR3 region has 16 residues. J lost 5 bases, V lost 7 bases, and 11 bases had no gene match. As concerns this clone: As yet, its antigen is unknown.

This sequence joins TRBV28 and TRBJ2-3, with 11 bases aligning to TRBD2. Source: CD4+ or CD8+ T cells sorted from blood, taken in a trial of the OX40 agonist ivuxolimab. This TCR was sampled from an adult with an advanced solid tumor such as melanoma, head and neck, liver or kidney cancer. The CDR3 is CASTDLLAGGLDTQYF. The CDR3 bases are TGTGCCAGCACCGACCTTCTAGCGGGAGGCCTAGATACGCAGTATTTT.